These T cell receptor beta chains were read from a single sample in a study of Graves' ophthalmopathy and Graves' hyperthyroidism. Using its own MiXCR run on the multiplex PCR reads, TCRdb lists one record per CDR3 protein. The table shows roughly 230,000 distinct CDR3 sequences, with 20% to 25% occurring only once. Sequenced input: peripheral blood. The origin of the receptors is a woman between 50 and 59 years old with Graves' ophthalmopathy. The CDR3 runs from the conserved cysteine through the conserved F or W. The order of the fields is D gene, V gene, clone size, J gene, CDR3 protein, CDR3 DNA. A D gene is named only where the DNA matches it firmly. Some rows mark clone size as missing; the rest say once, few, many or name a class of expanded clone.

>TRBD1|TRBV20-1|.|TRBJ1-2
CSAGTGYGYTF
TGCAGTGCGGGGACAGGGTATGGCTACACCTTC
>TRBD1|TRBV10-3|.|TRBJ1-2
CAISESQGAGYTF
TGTGCCATCAGTGAGTCACAGGGGGCTGGCTACACCTTC
>TRBD2|TRBV6-2/TRBV6-3|.|TRBJ2-7
CASSYSRLAGASYEQYF
TGTGCCAGCAGTTACTCTCGACTAGCGGGAGCCTCCTACGAGCAGTACTTC
>.|TRBV28|.|TRBJ1-2
CASWTIYGYTF
TGTGCCAGCTGGACCATCTATGGCTACACCTTC
>.|TRBV10-2|many|TRBJ2-7
CASSVTGQSYEQYF
TGCGCCAGCAGTGTCACTGGACAGTCCTACGAGCAGTACTTC
>.|TRBV20-1|.|TRBJ2-7
CSARDLSSEQYF
TGCAGTGCTAGAGATCTCAGTAGCGAGCAGTACTTC
>TRBD1|TRBV10-2|many|TRBJ1-2
CASSESPHDRGDGYTF
TGCGCCAGCAGTGAGTCTCCACACGACAGGGGGGATGGCTACACCTTC
>.|TRBV11-3|many|TRBJ1-1
CASSQELNTEAFF
TGTGCCAGCAGCCAGGAACTGAACACTGAAGCTTTCTTT
>TRBD2|TRBV27|many|TRBJ2-7
CASSPPTSGTTQQYF
TGTGCCAGCAGTCCCCCAACTAGCGGTACTACCCAGCAGTACTTC
>.|TRBV6-1|many|TRBJ2-6
CASRILSWSGASVLTF
TGTGCCAGCAGGATCCTCTCCTGGTCTGGGGCCAGCGTCCTGACTTTC
>.|TRBV6-2/TRBV6-3|many|TRBJ2-2
CASSFGGLWAGELFF
TGTGCCAGCAGTTTTGGCGGCCTTTGGGCCGGGGAGCTGTTTTTT
>TRBD2|TRBV12-3/TRBV12-4|.|TRBJ2-7
CASSPPGLASYEQYF
TGTGCCAGCAGTCCACCCGGACTAGCGTCCTACGAGCAGTACTTC
>TRBD1|TRBV4-2|.|TRBJ2-5
CASRAGTVMYSKQETQYF
TGTGCCAGCAGAGCCGGGACAGTAATGTATTCCAAACAAGAGACCCAGTACTTC
>.|TRBV3-1|.|TRBJ2-7
CASSSSARRRANEQYF
TGTGCCAGCAGCTCGTCAGCGAGACGGCGCGCCAACGAGCAGTACTTC
>TRBD1|TRBV6-1|many|TRBJ2-7
CASRANDRVGYEQYF
TGTGCCAGCAGGGCAAACGACAGGGTTGGCTACGAGCAGTACTTC
>.|TRBV29-1|many|TRBJ2-7
CSVAQGSSYEQYF
TGCAGCGTTGCTCAGGGGAGCTCCTACGAGCAGTACTTC
>TRBD1|TRBV20-1|.|TRBJ2-5
CSARDTTGGGETQYF
TGCAGTGCTAGAGACACGACAGGGGGAGGAGAGACCCAGTACTTC
>.|TRBV28|many|TRBJ1-1
CASARRANTEAFF
TGTGCCAGCGCCAGGAGAGCCAACACTGAAGCTTTCTTT
>.|TRBV7-3|many|TRBJ1-1
CASSFKRDTEAFF
TGTGCCAGCAGCTTCAAGCGGGACACTGAGGCTTTCTTT
>.|TRBV6-1|many|TRBJ2-7
CASSEFKREQYF
TGTGCCAGCAGTGAATTTAAGCGCGAGCAGTACTTC
>.|TRBV19|many|TRBJ1-5
CASSVGTENQPQHF
TGTGCCAGTAGTGTAGGGACGGAAAATCAGCCCCAGCATTTT
>.|TRBV30|many|TRBJ1-1
CAWGPRDTEAFF
TGTGCCTGGGGTCCCCGGGACACTGAAGCTTTCTTT
>.|TRBV20-1|many|TRBJ1-2
CSAYRATNYGYTF
TGCAGTGCTTACAGGGCAACTAACTATGGCTACACCTTC
>.|TRBV6-5|many|TRBJ1-5
CASSQLTPQHF
TGTGCCAGCAGCCAACTCACCCCCCAGCATTTT
>.|TRBV7-9|many|TRBJ1-2
CASSLRQAPYYGYTF
TGTGCCAGCAGCTTGAGACAGGCCCCTTACTATGGCTACACCTTC
>.|TRBV12-3/TRBV12-4|medium-sized|TRBJ1-2
CASSLGVAEFYGYTF
TGTGCCAGCAGTTTAGGTGTCGCGGAGTTCTATGGCTACACCTTC
>.|TRBV28|many|TRBJ2-7
CASSLLDYNYEQYF
TGTGCCAGCAGTTTATTGGACTACAACTACGAGCAGTACTTC
>.|TRBV20-1|many|TRBJ1-1
CSASRGDMGTEAFF
TGCAGTGCTAGTAGGGGGGACATGGGCACTGAAGCTTTCTTT
>TRBD2|TRBV6-2/TRBV6-3|few|TRBJ2-7
CASSPSGLGYEQYF
TGTGCCAGCAGTCCCTCCGGACTAGGCTACGAGCAGTACTTC
>.|TRBV28|many|TRBJ1-2
CASRILPGSYGYTF
TGTGCCAGCAGAATTCTCCCGGGGAGCTATGGCTACACCTTC
>.|TRBV5-1|many|TRBJ1-1
CASSLVPGPTEAFF
TGCGCCAGCAGCTTGGTACCAGGGCCCACTGAAGCTTTCTTT
>TRBD1|TRBV28|.|TRBJ2-7
CASRATGTGPPYEQYF
TGTGCCAGCAGGGCTACCGGGACAGGGCCTCCCTACGAGCAGTACTTC
>.|TRBV27|many|TRBJ1-1
CASSLRQLNTEAFF
TGTGCCAGCAGTTTACGTCAGTTGAACACTGAAGCTTTCTTT
>.|TRBV3-1|many|TRBJ2-5
CASSQDRGGTQYF
TGTGCCAGCAGCCAAGATCGTGGAGGGACCCAGTACTTC
>.|TRBV12-3/TRBV12-4|many|TRBJ1-3
CASSFVSGGRRGNTIYF
TGTGCCAGCAGTTTTGTAAGTGGGGGCCGCCGAGGAAACACCATATATTTT
>.|TRBV30|few|TRBJ1-2
CAETTGRNYGYTF
TGTGCCGAGACAACGGGACGGAACTATGGCTACACCTTC
>.|TRBV12-3/TRBV12-4|many|TRBJ1-5
CASRKRQGNQPQHF
TGTGCCAGCAGAAAACGACAGGGCAATCAGCCCCAGCATTTT
>TRBD1|TRBV5-1|many|TRBJ1-2
CASSGQGENYGYTF
TGCGCCAGCAGCGGACAGGGCGAAAACTATGGCTACACCTTC
>.|TRBV10-3|many|TRBJ1-6
CAISESLLSPLHF
TGTGCCATCAGTGAGTCTTTACTGTCACCCCTCCACTTT
>TRBD1|TRBV3-1|few|TRBJ2-7
CASSHEAGQAVF
TGTGCCAGCAGCCACGAAGCCGGACAGGCAGTCTTC
>.|TRBV27|.|TRBJ1-6
CASSTGLTSPLHF
TGTGCCAGCAGTACGGGACTGACTTCACCCCTCCACTTT
>.|TRBV12-3/TRBV12-4|many|TRBJ1-1
CASSWGTAGDEAFF
TGTGCCAGCAGTTGGGGGACCGCGGGGGATGAAGCTTTCTTT
>.|TRBV6-1|many|TRBJ1-6
CASSDRSSYNSPLHF
TGTGCCAGCAGTGACAGGAGCTCCTATAATTCACCCCTCCACTTT
>.|TRBV14|few|TRBJ2-1
CASSHRTSNEQFF
TGTGCCAGCAGCCATCGGACGTCAAATGAGCAGTTCTTC
>TRBD1|TRBV15|.|TRBJ1-2
CATSTYRGGIYGYTF
TGTGCCACCAGCACGTACAGGGGTGGCATCTATGGCTACACCTTC
>.|TRBV10-3|many|TRBJ1-5
CAISEGDTQNQPQHF
TGTGCCATCAGTGAGGGTGACACTCAAAATCAGCCCCAGCATTTT
>TRBD1|TRBV24-1|many|TRBJ1-1
CAASDRGAEAFF
TGTGCCGCCAGTGACAGGGGGGCTGAAGCTTTCTTT